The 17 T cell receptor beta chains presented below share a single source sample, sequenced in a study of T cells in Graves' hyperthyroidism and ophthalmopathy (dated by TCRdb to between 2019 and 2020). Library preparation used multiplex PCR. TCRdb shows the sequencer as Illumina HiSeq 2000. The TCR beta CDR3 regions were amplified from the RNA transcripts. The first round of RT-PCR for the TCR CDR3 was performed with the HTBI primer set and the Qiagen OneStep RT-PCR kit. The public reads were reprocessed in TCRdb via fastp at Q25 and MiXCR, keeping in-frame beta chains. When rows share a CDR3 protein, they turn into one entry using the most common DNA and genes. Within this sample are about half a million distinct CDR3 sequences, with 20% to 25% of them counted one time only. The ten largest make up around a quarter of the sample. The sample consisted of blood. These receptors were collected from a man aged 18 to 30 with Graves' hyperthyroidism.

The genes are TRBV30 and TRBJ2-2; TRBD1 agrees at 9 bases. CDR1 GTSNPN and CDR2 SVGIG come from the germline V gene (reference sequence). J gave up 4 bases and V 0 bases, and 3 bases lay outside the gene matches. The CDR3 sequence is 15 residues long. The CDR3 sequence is CAWSVQGAVTGELFF. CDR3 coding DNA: TGTGCCTGGAGTGTACAGGGGGCTGTCACCGGGGAGCTGTTTTTT.

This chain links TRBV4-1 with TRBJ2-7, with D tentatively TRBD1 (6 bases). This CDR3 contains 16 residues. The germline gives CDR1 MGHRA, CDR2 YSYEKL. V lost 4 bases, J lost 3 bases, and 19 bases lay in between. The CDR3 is CASSPKQGSLFYEQYF. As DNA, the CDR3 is TGCGCCAGCAGCCCCAAACAGGGATCTTTGTTCTACGAGCAGTACTTC.

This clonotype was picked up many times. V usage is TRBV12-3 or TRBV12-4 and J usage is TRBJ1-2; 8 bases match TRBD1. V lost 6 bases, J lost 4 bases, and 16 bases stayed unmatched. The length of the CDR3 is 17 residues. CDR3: CASSRQGSTQNFYGYTF. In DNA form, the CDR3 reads TGTGCCAGCAGCCGACAGGGGTCTACGCAAAACTTCTATGGCTACACCTTC.

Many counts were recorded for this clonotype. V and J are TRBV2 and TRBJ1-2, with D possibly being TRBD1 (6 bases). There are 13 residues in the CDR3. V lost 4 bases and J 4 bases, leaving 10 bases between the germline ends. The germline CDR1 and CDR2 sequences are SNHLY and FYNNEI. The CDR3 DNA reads TGTGCCAGCAGTGTGGACAGCTTCTATGGCTACACCTTC. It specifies CASSVDSFYGYTF.

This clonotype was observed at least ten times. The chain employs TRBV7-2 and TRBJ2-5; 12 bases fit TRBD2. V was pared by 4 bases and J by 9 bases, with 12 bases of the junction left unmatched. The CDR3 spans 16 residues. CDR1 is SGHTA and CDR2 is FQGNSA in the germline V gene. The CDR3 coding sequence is TGTGCCAGCAGCTGGGCCGGGACTAGCGGGTCAGGGGCCCAGTACTTC. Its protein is CASSWAGTSGSGAQYF.

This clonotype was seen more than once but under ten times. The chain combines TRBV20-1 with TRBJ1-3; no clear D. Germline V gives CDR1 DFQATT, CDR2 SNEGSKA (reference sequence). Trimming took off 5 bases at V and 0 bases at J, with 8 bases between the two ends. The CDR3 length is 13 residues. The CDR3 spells CSALDTSGNTIYF. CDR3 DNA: TGCAGTGCTTTAGACACCTCTGGAAACACCATATATTTT.

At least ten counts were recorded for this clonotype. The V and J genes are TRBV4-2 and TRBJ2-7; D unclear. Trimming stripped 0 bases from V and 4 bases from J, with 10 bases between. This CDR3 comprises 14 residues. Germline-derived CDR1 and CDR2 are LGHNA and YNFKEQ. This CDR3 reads CASSQDLGAYEQYF. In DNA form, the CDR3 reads TGTGCCAGCAGCCAAGATCTCGGCGCATACGAGCAGTACTTC.

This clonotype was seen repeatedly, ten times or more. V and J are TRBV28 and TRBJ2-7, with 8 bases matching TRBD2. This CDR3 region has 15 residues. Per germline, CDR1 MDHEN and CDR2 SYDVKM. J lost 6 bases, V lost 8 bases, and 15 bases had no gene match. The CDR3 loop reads CASRRKGLDHLEQYF. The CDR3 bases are TGTGCCAGCCGACGGAAGGGACTAGATCACCTCGAGCAGTACTTC.

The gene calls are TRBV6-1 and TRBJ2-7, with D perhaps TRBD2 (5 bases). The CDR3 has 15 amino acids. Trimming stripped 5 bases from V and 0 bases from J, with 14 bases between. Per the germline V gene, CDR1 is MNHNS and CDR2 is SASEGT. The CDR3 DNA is TGTGCCAGCAGTCCCAAATCGGGGAGCTCCTACGAGCAGTACTTC. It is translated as CASSPKSGSSYEQYF.

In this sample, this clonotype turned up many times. The CDR3 bases are TGTGCCAGCAGCGCTACCTCTGGAAACACCATATATTTT. Translated, it gives CASSATSGNTIYF. The rearrangement joins TRBV9 to TRBJ1-3, with unresolved D. Per germline, CDR1 SGDLS and CDR2 YYNGEE. V dropped 3 bases and J dropped 0 bases, with 4 bases sitting between them. The CDR3 runs 13 residues.

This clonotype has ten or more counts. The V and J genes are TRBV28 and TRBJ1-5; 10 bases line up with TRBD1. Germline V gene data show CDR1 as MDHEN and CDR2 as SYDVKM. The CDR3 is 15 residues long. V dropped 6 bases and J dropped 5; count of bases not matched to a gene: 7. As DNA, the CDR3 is TGTGCCAGCAGCCACCGGACAGGGGGATATCAGCCCCAGCATTTT. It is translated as CASSHRTGGYQPQHF.

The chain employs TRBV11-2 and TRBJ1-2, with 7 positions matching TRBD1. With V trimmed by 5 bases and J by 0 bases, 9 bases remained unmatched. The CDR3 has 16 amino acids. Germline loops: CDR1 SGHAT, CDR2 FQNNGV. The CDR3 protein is CASSLRGGTANYGYTF. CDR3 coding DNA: TGTGCCAGCAGCCTTCGAGGGGGGACAGCTAACTATGGCTACACCTTC.

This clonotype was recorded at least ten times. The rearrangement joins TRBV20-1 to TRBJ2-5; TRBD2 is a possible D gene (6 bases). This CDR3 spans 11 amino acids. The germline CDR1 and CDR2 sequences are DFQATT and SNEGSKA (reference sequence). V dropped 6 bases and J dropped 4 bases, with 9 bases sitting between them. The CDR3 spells CSAWGVETQYF. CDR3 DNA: TGCAGTGCGTGGGGGGTAGAGACCCAGTACTTC.

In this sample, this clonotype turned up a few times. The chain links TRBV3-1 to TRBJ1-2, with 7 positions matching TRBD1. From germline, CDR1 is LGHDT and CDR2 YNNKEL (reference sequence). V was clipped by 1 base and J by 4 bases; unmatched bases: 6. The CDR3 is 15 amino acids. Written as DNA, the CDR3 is TGTGCCAGCAGCCAAGGGGACAGAGATGCCTATGGCTACACCTTC. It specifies CASSQGDRDAYGYTF.

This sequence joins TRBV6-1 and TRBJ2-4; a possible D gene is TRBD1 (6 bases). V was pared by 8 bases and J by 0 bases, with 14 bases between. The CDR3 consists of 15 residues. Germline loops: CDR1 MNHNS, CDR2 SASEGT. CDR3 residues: CASGDGQLAKNIQYF. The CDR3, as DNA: TGTGCCAGCGGGGACGGACAGCTAGCCAAAAACATTCAGTACTTC.

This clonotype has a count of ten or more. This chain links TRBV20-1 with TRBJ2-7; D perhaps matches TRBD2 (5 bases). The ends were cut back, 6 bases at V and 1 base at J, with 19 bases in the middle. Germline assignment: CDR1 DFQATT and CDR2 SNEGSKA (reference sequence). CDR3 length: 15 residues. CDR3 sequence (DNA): TGCAGTGCCCAAGGAGGTCAGCAGTTTTCCTACGAGCAGTACTTC. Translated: CSAQGGQQFSYEQYF.

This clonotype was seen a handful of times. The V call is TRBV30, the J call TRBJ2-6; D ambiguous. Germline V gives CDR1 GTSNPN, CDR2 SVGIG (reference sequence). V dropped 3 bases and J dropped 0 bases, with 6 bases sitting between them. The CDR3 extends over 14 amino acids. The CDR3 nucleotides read TGTGCCTGGAGAGGCCCCTCTGGGGCCAACGTCCTGACTTTC. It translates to CAWRGPSGANVLTF.